This passage covers 9 T cell receptor beta chains from one sample sequenced in a study of control samples from healthy donors and cancer patients. The method was immunoSEQ multiplex PCR; TCRdb's version includes in-frame clones alone and lacks a portion of them. The sample lists around 94,000 clones; 85% to 95% were seen once. Material for sequencing was blood. These receptors all stem from a woman aged 30 to 39 in good health.

The rearrangement uses TRBV9 and TRBJ1-3; tentatively, D is TRBD1 (5 bases). Germline CDR1 is SGDLS and CDR2 is YYNGEE. V was shortened by 0 bases and J by 2 bases, with 6 bases between the two germline ends. The CDR3 contains 14 residues. In nucleotides, the CDR3 is TGTGCCAGCAGCGTAGGGGGGACTGGAAACACCATATATTTT. It is translated as CASSVGGTGNTIYF.

This chain connects TRBV3-1 (or the pseudogene TRBV3-2) to TRBJ2-1; D unresolved. V lost 4 bases to trimming and J lost 8 bases, with 12 bases between them. CDR1 and CDR2 from the germline V gene are LGHDT and YNNKEL (reference sequence). The CDR3 has 13 residues. The CDR3 DNA follows: TGTGCCAGCAGCCGGCGTAGTGGCTATGAGCAGTTCTTC. Translation: CASSRRSGYEQFF.

The chain has TRBV5-5 and TRBJ1-3; the D is unclear. The V gene lost 0 bases and the J gene lost 0 bases, with 10 bases spanning the gap. There are 16 residues in the CDR3. The germline V gene encodes CDR1 SGHKS and CDR2 YYEKEE (reference sequence). DNA for the CDR3: TGTGCCAGCAGCTTGGGTACCGGCAACTCTGGAAACACCATATATTTT. Amino acid sequence: CASSLGTGNSGNTIYF.

The chain links TRBV10-3 to TRBJ1-6; 8 positions match TRBD1. Unmatched junction bases numbered 6, after V lost 0 bases and J lost 8 bases. The germline CDR1 and CDR2 sequences are ENHRY and SYGVKD. This CDR3 has 16 residues. The CDR3 sequence is CAISESDRGVDSPLHF. In DNA form, the CDR3 reads TGTGCCATCAGTGAGTCCGACAGGGGAGTCGATTCACCCCTCCACTTT.

The sample holds a few counts of this clone. CDR3: CASSEAIGQGEPQHF. The CDR3 DNA reads TGTGCCAGCAGTGAAGCGATCGGACAGGGAGAGCCCCAGCATTTT. This sequence joins TRBV6-1 and TRBJ1-5, with TRBD1 matching over 8 bases. The CDR3 extends over 15 amino acids. V lost 0 bases, J lost 8 bases, and 6 bases stayed unmatched. Germline V gene data show CDR1 as MNHNS and CDR2 as SASEGT.

The chain is built from TRBV4-1 and TRBJ1-2; TRBD1 aligns across 7 bases. The V and J ends lost 6 bases and 0 bases, in that order; junction bases with no gene match: 7. Germline V gene lookup returns CDR1 MGHRA and CDR2 YSYEKL. The CDR3 has 15 residues. The DNA for the CDR3 is TGCGCCAGCAGTTGGGACAGCGTATCTAACTATGGCTACACCTTC. This codes for CASSWDSVSNYGYTF.

The rearrangement links TRBV7-2 to TRBJ2-3; D uncertain. CDR1 is SGHTA, CDR2 FQGNSA, per germline. The CDR3 is 15 residues long. V lost 2 bases and J lost 0, with 9 bases in between. CDR3 in amino acids: CASSLSRISTDTQYF. In DNA form, the CDR3 reads TGTGCCAGCAGCTTAAGTCGGATTAGCACAGATACGCAGTATTTT.

The J gene is TRBJ1-1, the V gene TRBV9, with D maybe TRBD1 (5 bases). Trimming took off 3 bases at V and 0 bases at J, with 12 bases between the two ends. Per germline, CDR1 SGDLS and CDR2 YYNGEE. This CDR3 has 15 residues. As DNA, the CDR3 is TGTGCCAGCAGCGCGGACAACTCACTGAACACTGAAGCTTTCTTT. Its translation: CASSADNSLNTEAFF.

This chain links TRBV5-1 with TRBJ1-5; no definite D call. Trimming pared 2 bases from V and 9 bases from J, leaving 12 bases between. This CDR3 comprises 13 residues. Germline V CDR1 and CDR2: SGHRS, YFSETQ. The CDR3 region has the DNA TGCGCCAGCAGCTTACAGCTCAATGCGCCCCAGCATTTT. Its protein product is CASSLQLNAPQHF.